This TCR beta chain derives from a study of beta chain features in type 1 diabetes. Findings of the study overall: The question of HLA type influencing TCRB rearrangement was one that remained unresolved here. Shortening of TCRB CDR3s, moderate but significant, appeared in all four CD4+ subsets of Type 1 diabetes patients.

This clone was seen at least ten times. The target antigen is unknown. The authors reverse transcribed all of the isolated RNA, so sequencing captured expressed TCRB transcripts. The repertoire was sequenced with immunoSEQ multiplex PCR; TCRdb's copy has only in-frame clones and lacks some. The sample contains about 370,000 clones, around 10% of which appear only once. CDR3 length equals 12 residues. V gave up 0 bases and J gave up 10 bases, with 7 bases separating them. Germline V gene sequence: CDR1 LNHNV, CDR2 YYDKDF (reference sequence). The J gene is TRBJ2-1, the V gene TRBV15, with D unresolved. The receptor was isolated from a man younger than 40 with type 1 diabetes. Sequencing was done on a sample of central memory CD4+ T cells from blood. CDR3 nucleotides: TGTGCCACCAGCAGAGATCACGGAGAGCAGTTCTTC. Its translation is CATSRDHGEQFF.